Included here is one T cell receptor beta chain sequence, with context. The target antigen is unknown. This entry is derived from a study of shared clonotypes between healthy human individuals. About the research overall: Per-donor plates numbered three CD4 naive, three CD4 memory, two CD8 naive and one CD8 memory.

Germline loops: CDR1 LNHDA, CDR2 SQIVND (reference sequence). V dropped 5 bases and J dropped 0 bases, with 8 bases sitting between them. The CDR3 runs 14 residues. Overall study findings and caveats: The low donor count limited represented genetic and exposure-history diversity. Richness estimates generally favored naive over memory subsets. The authors expected sequencing depth to affect clonotype sharing among donors.

The repertoire was sequenced with immunoSEQ multiplex PCR; TCRdb's copy has only in-frame clones and lacks some. The sample includes hundreds of thousands of clones, roughly 70% of them seen just once. Material for sequencing was memory CD4+ T cells sorted from blood. Subset indicated: CD45RA-negative fraction. The V call is TRBV19, the J call TRBJ1-3; possible D gene TRBD1, 5 bases. This TCR came from a woman aged 25 to 39 in good health. CDR3 residues: CASSDTGSGNTIYF. In DNA form, the CDR3 reads TGTGCCAGTAGTGATACAGGCTCTGGAAACACCATATATTTT.